The 27 T cell receptor beta chains given below trace back to one sample, sequenced in a study of T cell responses to AZD1222 COVID-19 vaccine. TCRdb's table, derived via immunoSEQ multiplex PCR, lists solely in-frame clones and lacks some. The table lists around 110,000 clones, 85% to 95% of them singletons, with about 6.8% in the top ten. Sequenced here: peripheral blood, sampled 28 days after the second AZD1222 dose. Receptors were obtained from an adult who received the AZD1222 COVID-19 vaccine.

V usage is TRBV19 and J usage is TRBJ1-1; D may be TRBD1 (5 bases). V lost 5 bases and J 5 bases, leaving 18 bases between the germline ends. The germline V gene encodes CDR1 LNHDA and CDR2 SQIVND (reference sequence). CDR3 length equals 15 residues. CDR3 sequence: CASSADRGRRTEAFF. CDR3 DNA sequence: TGTGCCAGTAGTGCAGACCGGGGCCGAAGGACTGAAGCTTTCTTT.

The chain uses TRBV29-1 and TRBJ1-1, with D possibly being TRBD1 (5 bases). This CDR3 contains 11 residues. Germline CDR1 and CDR2: SQVTM and ANQGSEA. Trimming left V 7 bases short and J 11 bases short, with 17 bases between. The CDR3 sequence is CSAMQGRMAFF. The CDR3 DNA reads as TGCAGCGCCATGCAGGGACGCATGGCTTTCTTT. The full variable domain, completed using reference TRBV29-1 and TRBJ1-1, is SAVISQKPSRDICQRGTSLTIQCQVDSQVTMMFWYRQQPGQSLTLIATANQGSEATYESGFVIDKFPISRPNLTFSTLTVSNMSPEDSSIYLCSAMQGRMAFFGQGTRLTVV.

V and J are TRBV27 and TRBJ2-7; TRBD1 aligns across 7 bases. The CDR3 loop spans 14 amino acids. Per germline, CDR1 MNHEY and CDR2 SMNVEV (reference sequence). V lost 1 base and J lost 2; bases outside the gene matches: 2. CDR3 in amino acids: CASSLWQGAYEQYF. The CDR3 region has the DNA TGTGCCAGCAGTTTATGGCAGGGGGCCTACGAGCAGTACTTC.

The CDR3 reads CASSVGTDPYNEQFF. The DNA for the CDR3 is TGCGCCAGCAGTGTCGGGACAGACCCCTACAATGAGCAGTTCTTC. This chain joins TRBV10-1 and TRBJ2-1; 7 bases are a match to TRBD1. The CDR3 has 15 amino acids. V gave up 4 bases and J gave up 2 bases; unmatched junction bases: 5. In germline, CDR1 is WNHNN, CDR2 SYGVQD (reference sequence).

The chain uses TRBV10-2 and TRBJ1-2, with unresolved D. In germline, CDR1 is WSHSY, CDR2 SAAADI. The CDR3 is 15 residues long. Deletions cut 0 bases from V and 4 bases from J, with 12 bases between. CDR3 nucleotide sequence: TGCGCCAGCAGTGAGTCGTGGGAAACGCCCTATGGCTACACCTTC. Translated, it gives CASSESWETPYGYTF.

V is TRBV19 and J is TRBJ1-5; D remains ambiguous. V lost 0 bases to trimming and J lost 9 bases, with 9 bases between them. Looked up from germline, CDR1 is LNHDA and CDR2 is SQIVND (reference sequence). The CDR3 has 13 residues. The CDR3 loop is CASSIDFSWPQHF. The CDR3 DNA sequence: TGTGCCAGTAGTATAGACTTTAGTTGGCCCCAGCATTTT.

The chain joins TRBV3-1 (or the pseudogene TRBV3-2) to TRBJ2-5, with 8 bases aligning to TRBD2. The CDR3 sequence is 17 residues long. Per the germline V gene, CDR1 is LGHDT and CDR2 is YNNKEL (reference sequence). V trimming: 0 bases; J trimming: 4 bases; junction bases outside the gene matches: 10. CDR3 amino acids: CASSQDDPAGVAETQYF. CDR3 nucleotide sequence: TGTGCCAGCAGCCAAGATGACCCAGCGGGAGTGGCAGAGACCCAGTACTTC.

In DNA, the CDR3 is TGTGCCACCAGTGATCCCGGACAGGGAGGGTACGAGCAGTACTTC. It codes for CATSDPGQGGYEQYF. The chain joins TRBV24-1 to TRBJ2-7; tentative D call: TRBD1 (8 bases). CDR1 is KGHDR and CDR2 is SFDVKD in the germline V gene. The CDR3 is 15 residues long. V lost 3 bases to trimming and J lost 4 bases, with 15 bases between them.

V is TRBV3-1 (or the pseudogene TRBV3-2) and J is TRBJ1-6, with 9 bases matching TRBD1. The CDR3 runs 15 residues. From germline, CDR1 is LGHDT and CDR2 YNNKEL (reference sequence). The V and J ends lost 3 bases and 7 bases, in that order; junction bases with no gene match: 4. DNA for the CDR3: TGTGCCAGCAGCCAGGGACAGGGATGGAATTCACCCCTCCACTTT. This gives the protein CASSQGQGWNSPLHF.

The chain carries TRBV5-1 and TRBJ1-3; maybe TRBD1 (5 bases). This CDR3 is 17 amino acids long. Between the trimmed V and J ends, which lost 0 bases and 0 bases, there was a span of 13 bases. Per germline, CDR1 SGHRS and CDR2 YFSETQ. The CDR3 sequence is CASSLDGRVRSGNTIYF. DNA of the CDR3: TGCGCCAGCAGCTTGGACGGCAGGGTCCGCTCTGGAAACACCATATATTTT.

This clone was recorded only once. The V and J genes are TRBV6-1 and TRBJ1-1; 7 bases are a match to TRBD1. Germline V gene lookup returns CDR1 MNHNS and CDR2 SASEGT. The CDR3 consists of 15 residues. The trim removed 6 bases at V and 1 base at J, leaving 8 bases unmatched. CDR3 in DNA: TGTGCCAGCAGCGAGGGACAGCCAGCGAACACTGAAGCTTTCTTT. Protein sequence: CASSEGQPANTEAFF.

The chain employs TRBV11-2 and TRBJ2-7; TRBD1 agrees at 12 bases. The V gene's germline CDR1 is SGHAT and CDR2 FQNNGV. The CDR3 has 18 residues. Trimming cost V 6 bases and J 6 bases; bases outside gene matches: 18. CDR3 amino acids: CASRPSTPGTGGAGEQYF. The CDR3 DNA reads TGTGCCAGCAGACCCTCGACCCCCGGGACAGGGGGCGCGGGCGAGCAGTACTTC. Combining the CDR3 with reference TRBV11-2 and TRBJ2-7 gives the whole variable domain EAGVAQSPRYKIIEKRQSVAFWCNPISGHATLYWYQQILGQGPKLLIQFQNNGVVDDSQLPKDRFSAERLKGVDSTLKIQPAKLEDSAVYLCASRPSTPGTGGAGEQYFGPGTRLTVT.

The rearrangement uses TRBV30 and TRBJ2-3; the match to TRBD1 covers 8 bases. The CDR3 spans 16 residues. The germline CDR1 and CDR2 sequences are GTSNPN and SVGIG (reference sequence). The J segment lost 4 bases and the V segment lost 0 bases, leaving 9 bases of the junction unmatched. CDR3 sequence reads: CAWSVSRGHLPDTQYF. The CDR3 DNA reads as TGTGCCTGGAGTGTAAGCAGGGGGCATTTACCAGATACGCAGTATTTT.

The V and J genes are TRBV6-4 and TRBJ2-1; tentatively, D is TRBD1 or TRBD2 (5 bases each). V dropped 2 bases and J dropped 10 bases, with 15 bases sitting between them. The CDR3 runs 14 residues. Germline CDR1 reads MRHNA; CDR2 reads SNTAGT. As DNA, the CDR3 is TGTGCCAGCAGTGACCCCCCCGGGGCGCGAGAGCAGTTCTTC. Translating gives CASSDPPGAREQFF.

The chain couples TRBV5-5 to TRBJ1-5; D may be TRBD1 (6 bases). CDR1 is SGHKS, CDR2 YYEKEE, per germline (reference sequence). V lost 6 bases and J lost 9, with 19 bases in between. CDR3 length: 14 residues. The CDR3 DNA follows: TGTGCCAGCACCCCGGGGGGGGCCCAACGGCCCCAGCATTTT. Protein product: CASTPGGAQRPQHF.

The rearrangement links TRBV19 to TRBJ1-2, with D unresolved. The CDR3 consists of 12 residues. V gave up 1 base and J gave up 6 bases, with 6 bases separating them. Germline V gene data show CDR1 as LNHDA and CDR2 as SQIVND (reference sequence). CDR3 loop: CASSIGGNGYTF. CDR3 in DNA: TGTGCCAGTAGTATAGGAGGGAATGGCTACACCTTC.

The V and J genes are TRBV11-2 and TRBJ1-6; D may be TRBD1 (5 bases). The V gene lost 0 bases and the J gene lost 7 bases, with 10 bases spanning the gap. Germline V gives CDR1 SGHAT, CDR2 FQNNGV. The CDR3 has 15 residues. CDR3 DNA: TGTGCCAGCAGCTTAGAGGTGGGGGTCAATTCACCCCTCCACTTT. Translated, it gives CASSLEVGVNSPLHF.

The rearrangement uses TRBV11-2 and TRBJ2-1; 9 positions agree with TRBD2. The CDR3 has 18 residues. With V trimmed by 3 bases and J by 2 bases, 11 bases remained unmatched. Germline CDR1 reads SGHAT; CDR2 reads FQNNGV. The CDR3 sequence is CASSLWRGGVRTYNEQFF. The CDR3 DNA sequence: TGTGCCAGCAGCTTGTGGCGGGGGGGTGTGAGGACCTACAATGAGCAGTTCTTC.

The rearrangement uses TRBV3-1 (or the pseudogene TRBV3-2) and TRBJ1-5, with 9 bases fitting TRBD1. This CDR3 has 15 residues. After removal of 5 bases from V and 2 bases from J, the junction contained 4 bases not matched to a gene. The germline gives CDR1 LGHDT, CDR2 YNNKEL (reference sequence). This CDR3 is CASSWGQGGNQPQHF. Here the CDR3 DNA reads TGTGCCAGCAGCTGGGGACAGGGTGGCAATCAGCCCCAGCATTTT.

In nucleotides, the CDR3 is TGTGCCAGTGGGGGCCACCTGGGGAATGAGCAGTTCTTC. Translated: CASGGHLGNEQFF. The chain is built from TRBV2 and TRBJ2-1; D may be TRBD1 (6 bases). V shed 9 bases and J shed 7 bases, with 16 bases lying between them. The CDR3 loop spans 13 amino acids. Germline V lookup: CDR1 SNHLY, CDR2 FYNNEI.

The chain combines TRBV7-2 with TRBJ1-2, with D tentatively TRBD1 (5 bases). Germline CDR1 reads SGHTA; CDR2 reads FQGNSA. This CDR3 contains 16 residues. The germline V and J ends were trimmed by 5 bases and 4 bases, with 20 bases remaining between them. This chain's CDR3 is CASSPLKNSGAYGYTF. In DNA form, the CDR3 reads TGTGCCAGCAGCCCCCTTAAGAACAGCGGGGCCTATGGCTACACCTTC.

V is TRBV11-2 and J is TRBJ1-1; unclear D gene. Germline V CDR1 and CDR2: SGHAT, FQNNGV. V was shortened by 3 bases and J by 1 base, with 9 bases between the two germline ends. This CDR3 has 14 residues. The CDR3 region is CASSLEHQNTEAFF. The DNA of the CDR3 is TGTGCCAGCAGCTTGGAGCACCAGAACACTGAAGCTTTCTTT.

The rearrangement uses TRBV7-9 and TRBJ2-5; the match to TRBD1 covers 7 bases. CDR3 size: 18 residues. Germline V gene lookup returns CDR1 SEHNR and CDR2 FQNEAQ (reference sequence). The V gene end was trimmed by 1 base and the J gene end by 5 bases; junction bases not matched to a gene: 16. This CDR3 reads CASSLGQGGTISSETQYF. DNA for the CDR3: TGTGCCAGCAGCTTAGGACAGGGTGGAACGATCTCTTCGGAGACCCAGTACTTC.

V usage is TRBV2 and J usage is TRBJ1-1, with 7 bases identical to TRBD1. This CDR3 is 13 amino acids long. CDR1 and CDR2 from the germline V gene are SNHLY and FYNNEI. With 4 bases clipped from V and 2 bases from J, the junction kept 1 base outside the gene matches. The CDR3 reads CASSGQGNTEAFF. The CDR3 DNA follows: TGTGCCAGCAGTGGACAGGGCAACACTGAAGCTTTCTTT.

The chain has TRBV6-5 and TRBJ2-2; D call uncertain. CDR1 MNHEY and CDR2 SVGAGI come from the germline V gene. The V end lost 8 bases, the J end lost 2 bases, and 9 bases lay between the germline ends. The CDR3 length is 13 residues. The CDR3 spells CASRPVNTGELFF. The DNA of the CDR3 is TGTGCCAGCCGGCCCGTCAACACCGGGGAGCTGTTTTTT.

CDR3 sequence: CASSLISDTQYF. CDR3 in DNA: TGTGCCAGCAGCTTGATATCAGATACGCAGTATTTT. The rearrangement uses TRBV5-4 and TRBJ2-3; the D is unclear. Germline V gene lookup returns CDR1 SGHNT and CDR2 YYREEE (reference sequence). Between the trimmed V and J ends, which lost 1 base and 4 bases, there was a span of 4 bases. This CDR3 region has 12 residues. Full variable domain (outside the CDR3, taken from reference TRBV5-4 and TRBJ2-3): ETGVTQSPTHLIKTRGQQVTLRCSSQSGHNTVSWYQQALGQGPQFIFQYYREEENGRGNFPPRFSGLQFPNYSSELNVNALELDDSALYLCASSLISDTQYFGPGTRLTVL.

The count of this clone is one. J is TRBJ1-2 and V is TRBV11-2; D gene ambiguous. Per the germline V gene, CDR1 is SGHAT and CDR2 is FQNNGV. V shed 5 bases and J shed 2 bases, with 9 bases lying between them. The CDR3 has 13 residues. This CDR3 reads CASSPGQNYGYTF. The CDR3 coding sequence is TGTGCCAGCAGCCCGGGTCAGAACTATGGCTACACCTTC. The variable domain in full, with the rest retrieved from reference TRBV11-2 and TRBJ1-2, is EAGVAQSPRYKIIEKRQSVAFWCNPISGHATLYWYQQILGQGPKLLIQFQNNGVVDDSQLPKDRFSAERLKGVDSTLKIQPAKLEDSAVYLCASSPGQNYGYTFGSGTRLTVV.